This T cell receptor (beta chain) was observed in a study of blood T cell repertoires in COVID-19. The overall study: The United States, Italy and Spain were the sources of the acute and convalescent COVID-19 samples. The cDNA or gDNA used as material had been derived from T cells, B-cell-depleted T cells, or PBMCs.

Authors' processing steps: Estimated nucleated cell counts came from reference gene primer amplification. Profiling relied on immunoSEQ multiplex PCR, and the TCRdb table lists in-frame clones only, not all of them. V, J and clone size are taken as reported in that table, and D and trimming were inferred from the DNA itself. The data contain roughly 190,000 clones, 65% to 85% of them singletons. CDR1 SGHRS and CDR2 YFSETQ come from the germline V gene. V lost 3 bases, J lost 3 bases, and 15 bases lay in between. This CDR3 spans 16 amino acids. Material: peripheral blood. The sequence was collected from a middle-aged man with active or convalescent COVID-19. This chain connects TRBV5-1 to TRBJ1-4; D ambiguous. The CDR3: CASSSSELGANEKLFF. The CDR3 DNA follows: TGCGCCAGCAGCTCCTCCGAACTTGGAGCTAATGAAAAACTGTTTTTT.